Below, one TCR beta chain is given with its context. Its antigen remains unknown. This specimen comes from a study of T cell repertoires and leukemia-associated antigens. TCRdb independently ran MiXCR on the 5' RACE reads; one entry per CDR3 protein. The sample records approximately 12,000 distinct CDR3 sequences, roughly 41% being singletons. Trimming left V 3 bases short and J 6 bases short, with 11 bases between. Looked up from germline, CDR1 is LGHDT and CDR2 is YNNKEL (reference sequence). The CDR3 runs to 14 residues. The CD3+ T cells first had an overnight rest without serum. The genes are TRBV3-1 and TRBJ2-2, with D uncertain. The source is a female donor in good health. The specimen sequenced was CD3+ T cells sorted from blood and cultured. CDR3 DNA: TGTGCCAGCAGCCACCGAGAACGGGCCGGGGAGCTGTTTTTT. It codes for CASSHRERAGELFF.